This passage covers 8 T cell receptor beta chains from one sample sequenced in a study of shared T cell receptors in the human thymus. TCRdb's copy holds only in-frame clones and misses some; the assay was immunoSEQ multiplex PCR. The data hold roughly 710,000 clones, with 70% to 90% observed a single time. These data were likewise used in another study, on human thymus T cells.

The sequencing sample was made of thymocytes. Source of these receptors: a girl under three years old with a congenital heart defect.

The chain has TRBV19 and TRBJ1-6; possibly TRBD1 for D (6 bases). Trimming cost V 5 bases and J 5 bases, with 10 bases left between them. The CDR3 has 14 amino acids. Germline V lookup: CDR1 LNHDA, CDR2 SQIVND (reference sequence). CDR3 amino acids: CASSPRTDNSPLHF. The CDR3 DNA reads TGTGCCAGTAGTCCAAGGACAGATAATTCACCCCTCCACTTT. The whole variable domain, remainder taken from reference TRBV19 and TRBJ1-6, is DGGITQSPKYLFRKEGQNVTLSCEQNLNHDAMYWYRQDPGQGLRLIYYSQIVNDFQKGDIAEGYSVSREKKESFPLTVTSAQKNPTAFYLCASSPRTDNSPLHFGNGTRLTVT.

This clone occurred a few times. The chain recombines TRBV27 with TRBJ2-1; 7 positions match TRBD1. Germline V gene sequence: CDR1 MNHEY, CDR2 SMNVEV (reference sequence). The V gene end was trimmed by 3 bases and the J gene end by 0 bases; junction bases not matched to a gene: 8. The CDR3 contains 17 residues. CDR3 amino acids: CASSFGRGQTSYNEQFF. In DNA, the CDR3 is TGTGCCAGCAGTTTCGGCCGGGGACAGACCTCCTACAATGAGCAGTTCTTC.

This chain uses TRBV5-4 with TRBJ2-7; 10 nucleotides match TRBD1. Germline V gene lookup returns CDR1 SGHNT and CDR2 YYREEE (reference sequence). This CDR3 spans 17 amino acids. The J segment lost 2 bases and the V segment lost 4 bases, leaving 12 bases of the junction unmatched. The DNA for the CDR3 is TGTGCCAGCAGCCCGAATCCTCCGGGACAGGGGCCCTACGAGCAGTACTTC. It is translated as CASSPNPPGQGPYEQYF.

In DNA form, the CDR3 reads TGTGCTACGTCAGGGGCTTACTACAATGAGCAGTTCTTC. This gives the protein CATSGAYYNEQFF. This rearrangement joins TRBV25-1 to TRBJ2-1, with D perhaps TRBD1 (6 bases). This CDR3 spans 13 amino acids. Germline CDR1 reads MGHDK; CDR2 reads SYGVNS.

This clone appeared once. The V and J genes are TRBV5-6 and TRBJ2-3; 8 positions agree with TRBD2. The CDR3 consists of 17 residues. Germline lookup yields CDR1 SGHDT and CDR2 YYEEEE. The V segment lost 2 bases and the J segment 0 bases; nucleotides outside the gene matches: 8. CDR3 DNA: TGTGCCAGCAGCTTCTCCGGGAGCGGGGGTAGCACAGATACGCAGTATTTT. It encodes CASSFSGSGGSTDTQYF.

The chain employs TRBV2 and TRBJ1-1; D uncertain. Germline lookup yields CDR1 SNHLY and CDR2 FYNNEI. V dropped 8 bases and J dropped 1 base, with 14 bases sitting between them. The CDR3 totals 14 residues. The CDR3 nucleotides read TGTGCCAGCGTGGCTACAGCATGGAACACTGAAGCTTTCTTT. This translates into CASVATAWNTEAFF. Together with reference TRBV2 and TRBJ1-1, the CDR3 gives the full variable domain: EPEVTQTPSHQVTQMGQEVILRCVPISNHLYFYWYRQILGQKVEFLVSFYNNEISEKSEIFDDQFSVERPDGSNFTLKIRSTKLEDSAMYFCASVATAWNTEAFFGQGTRLTVV.

V and J are TRBV19 and TRBJ2-2; D ambiguous. This CDR3 has 16 amino acids. The V gene lost 2 bases and the J gene lost 1 base, with 11 bases spanning the gap. Germline V CDR1 and CDR2: LNHDA, SQIVND (reference sequence). The CDR3 sequence: CASSICYKKNTGELFF. The CDR3 nucleotides read TGTGCCAGTAGTATATGTTACAAAAAGAACACCGGGGAGCTGTTTTTT.

The rearrangement links TRBV29-1 to TRBJ2-7; 9 nucleotides agree with TRBD1. Germline CDR1 reads SQVTM; CDR2 reads ANQGSEA. The CDR3 contains 11 residues. Trimming at V came to 7 bases and at J to 11 bases, leaving 9 bases not matched to a gene. The CDR3 reads CSATTGGYEYF. CDR3 nucleotide sequence: TGCAGCGCCACGACAGGGGGTTACGAGTACTTC.